Sequencing of this T cell receptor (beta chain) was carried out in a study of control samples from healthy donors and cancer patients. Here immunoSEQ multiplex PCR was the method, and the copy in TCRdb shows in-frame clones only, minus some. Of 90,000 to 130,000 clones in the sample, roughly 88% were seen once. From germline, CDR1 is SGHKS and CDR2 YYEKEE (reference sequence). V was pared by 1 base and J by 4 bases, with 12 bases between. CDR3 size: 15 residues. The V and J genes are TRBV5-5 and TRBJ1-5, with D perhaps TRBD1 (6 bases). This TCR was recovered from a woman in her sixties with lung cancer. The source material was PBMCs. The CDR3 region is CASSLSGTLNQPQHF. The DNA for the CDR3 is TGTGCCAGCAGCTTGTCCGGGACATTGAATCAGCCCCAGCATTTT.